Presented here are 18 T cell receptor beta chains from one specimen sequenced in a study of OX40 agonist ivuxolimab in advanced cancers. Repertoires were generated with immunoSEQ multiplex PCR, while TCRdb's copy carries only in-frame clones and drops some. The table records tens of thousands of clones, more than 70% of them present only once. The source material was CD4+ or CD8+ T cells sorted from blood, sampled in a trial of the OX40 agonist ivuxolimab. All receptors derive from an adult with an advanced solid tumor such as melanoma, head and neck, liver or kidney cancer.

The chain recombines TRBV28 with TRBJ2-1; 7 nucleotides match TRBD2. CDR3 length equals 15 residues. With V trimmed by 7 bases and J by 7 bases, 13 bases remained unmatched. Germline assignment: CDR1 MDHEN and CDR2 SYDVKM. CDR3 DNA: TGTGCCAGCATCCTGGCGGGGGACTTAATAAATGAGCAGTTCTTC. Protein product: CASILAGDLINEQFF.

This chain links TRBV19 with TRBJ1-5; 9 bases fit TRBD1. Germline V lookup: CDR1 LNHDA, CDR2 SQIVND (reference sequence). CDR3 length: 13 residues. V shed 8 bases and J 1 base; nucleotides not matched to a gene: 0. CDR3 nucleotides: TGTGCCAGTGGACAGGGGAGCAATCAGCCCCAGCATTTT. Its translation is CASGQGSNQPQHF.

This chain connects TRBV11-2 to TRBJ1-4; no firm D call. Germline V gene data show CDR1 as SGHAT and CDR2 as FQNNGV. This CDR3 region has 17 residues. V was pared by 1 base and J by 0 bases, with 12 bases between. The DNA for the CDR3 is TGTGCCAGCAGCTTAGGGGGAGGGCTGACAACTAATGAAAAACTGTTTTTT. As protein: CASSLGGGLTTNEKLFF. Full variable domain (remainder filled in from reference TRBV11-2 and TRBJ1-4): EAGVAQSPRYKIIEKRQSVAFWCNPISGHATLYWYQQILGQGPKLLIQFQNNGVVDDSQLPKDRFSAERLKGVDSTLKIQPAKLEDSAVYLCASSLGGGLTTNEKLFFGSGTQLSVL.

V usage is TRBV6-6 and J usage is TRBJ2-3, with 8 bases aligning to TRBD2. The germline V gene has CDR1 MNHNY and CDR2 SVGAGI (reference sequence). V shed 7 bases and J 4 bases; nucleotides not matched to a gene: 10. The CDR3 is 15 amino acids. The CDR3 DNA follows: TGTGCCAGCAACGGACCGGGACTAGGCCCAGATACGCAGTATTTT. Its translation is CASNGPGLGPDTQYF.

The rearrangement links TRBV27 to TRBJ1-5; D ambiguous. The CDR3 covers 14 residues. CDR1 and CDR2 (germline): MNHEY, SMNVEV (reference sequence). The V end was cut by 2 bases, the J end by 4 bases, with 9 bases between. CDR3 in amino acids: CASSLREGNQPQHF. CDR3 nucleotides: TGTGCCAGCAGTTTAAGGGAGGGTAATCAGCCCCAGCATTTT.

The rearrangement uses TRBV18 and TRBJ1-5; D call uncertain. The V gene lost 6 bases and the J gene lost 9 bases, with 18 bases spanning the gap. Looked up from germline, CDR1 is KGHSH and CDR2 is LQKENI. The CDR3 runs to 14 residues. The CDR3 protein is CASSQQGVQGPQHF. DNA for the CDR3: TGTGCCAGCTCCCAGCAAGGAGTTCAAGGGCCCCAGCATTTT. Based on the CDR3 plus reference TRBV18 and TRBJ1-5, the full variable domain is NAGVMQNPRHLVRRRGQEARLRCSPMKGHSHVYWYRQLPEEGLKFMVYLQKENIIDESGMPKERFSAEFPKEGPSILRIQQVVRGDSAAYFCASSQQGVQGPQHFGDGTRLSIL.

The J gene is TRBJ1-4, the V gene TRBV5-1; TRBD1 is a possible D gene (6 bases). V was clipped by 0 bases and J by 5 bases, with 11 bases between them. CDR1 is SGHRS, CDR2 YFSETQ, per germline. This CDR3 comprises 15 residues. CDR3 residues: CASSLVRGTNEKLFF. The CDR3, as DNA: TGCGCCAGCAGCTTGGTTAGGGGGACAAATGAAAAACTGTTTTTT.

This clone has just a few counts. CDR3 coding DNA: TGTGCCAGCAAGTCACTAGGGCCACCCTACGAGCAGTACTTC. It specifies CASKSLGPPYEQYF. The rearrangement joins TRBV28 to TRBJ2-7; weak D call: TRBD2 (5 bases). The CDR3 covers 14 residues. Looked up from germline, CDR1 is MDHEN and CDR2 is SYDVKM. Trimming left V 7 bases short and J 2 bases short, with 15 bases between.

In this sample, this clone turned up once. The CDR3 DNA sequence: TGTGCCAGCAGTAGCGGGGCGAACAATGAGCAGTTCTTC. It translates to CASSSGANNEQFF. The rearrangement joins TRBV6-4 to TRBJ2-1, with TRBD2 matching 7 bases. This CDR3 has 13 residues. Germline values: CDR1 MRHNA, CDR2 SNTAGT. V gave up 5 bases and J gave up 5 bases; unmatched junction bases: 3.

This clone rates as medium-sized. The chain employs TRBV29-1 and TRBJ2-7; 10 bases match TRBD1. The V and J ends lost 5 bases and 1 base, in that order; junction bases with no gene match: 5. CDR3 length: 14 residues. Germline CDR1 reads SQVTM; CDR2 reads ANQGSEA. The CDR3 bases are TGCAGCGTTAGACCGGGACAGGGGTCCTACGAGCAGTACTTC. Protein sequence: CSVRPGQGSYEQYF.

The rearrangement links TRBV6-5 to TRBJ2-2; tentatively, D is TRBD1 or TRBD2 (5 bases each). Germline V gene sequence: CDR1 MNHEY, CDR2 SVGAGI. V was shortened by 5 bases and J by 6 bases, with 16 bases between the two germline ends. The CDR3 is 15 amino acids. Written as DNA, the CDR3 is TGTGCCAGCAGTAGGGACGGTTGGGGGTCCGGGGAGCTGTTTTTT. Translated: CASSRDGWGSGELFF.

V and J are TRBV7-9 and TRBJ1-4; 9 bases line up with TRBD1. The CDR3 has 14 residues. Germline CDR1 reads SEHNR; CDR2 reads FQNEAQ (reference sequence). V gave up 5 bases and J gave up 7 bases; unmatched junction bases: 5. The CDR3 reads CASSKGQGTEKLFF. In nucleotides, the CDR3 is TGTGCCAGCAGCAAGGGACAGGGCACTGAAAAACTGTTTTTT.

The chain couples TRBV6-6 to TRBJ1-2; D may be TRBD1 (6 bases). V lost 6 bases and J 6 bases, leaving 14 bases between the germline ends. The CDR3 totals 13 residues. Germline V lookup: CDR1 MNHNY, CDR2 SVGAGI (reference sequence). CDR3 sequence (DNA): TGTGCCAGCAGCGCTCAGGGGTCGAATGGCTACACCTTC. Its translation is CASSAQGSNGYTF.

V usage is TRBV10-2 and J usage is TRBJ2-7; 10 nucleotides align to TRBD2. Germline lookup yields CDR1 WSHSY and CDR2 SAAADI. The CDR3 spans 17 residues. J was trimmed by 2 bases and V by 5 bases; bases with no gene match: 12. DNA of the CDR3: TGCGCCAGCAGTATGACCGCGTCAGCGGGAGGGGCCTACGAGCAGTACTTC. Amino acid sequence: CASSMTASAGGAYEQYF.

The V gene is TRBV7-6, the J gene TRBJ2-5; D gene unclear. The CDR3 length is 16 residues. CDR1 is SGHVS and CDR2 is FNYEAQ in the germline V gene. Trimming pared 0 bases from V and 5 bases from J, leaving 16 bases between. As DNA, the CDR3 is TGTGCCAGCAGCTTAGCTGCCGGAATGAGGCGGGAGACCCAGTACTTC. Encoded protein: CASSLAAGMRRETQYF.

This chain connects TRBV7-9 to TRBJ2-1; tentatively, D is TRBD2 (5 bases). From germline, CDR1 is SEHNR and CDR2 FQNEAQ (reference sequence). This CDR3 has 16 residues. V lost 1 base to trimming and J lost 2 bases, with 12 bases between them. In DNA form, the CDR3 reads TGTGCCAGCAGCTTAGTGACTACATCAGCCTACAATGAGCAGTTCTTC. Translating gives CASSLVTTSAYNEQFF.

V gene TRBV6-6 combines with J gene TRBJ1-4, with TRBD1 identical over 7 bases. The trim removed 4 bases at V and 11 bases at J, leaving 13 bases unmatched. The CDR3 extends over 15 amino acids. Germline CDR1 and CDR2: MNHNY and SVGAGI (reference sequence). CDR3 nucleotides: TGTGCCAGCAGTTCTCAACCGACAGGGCAGGGGAAACTGTTTTTT. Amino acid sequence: CASSSQPTGQGKLFF.

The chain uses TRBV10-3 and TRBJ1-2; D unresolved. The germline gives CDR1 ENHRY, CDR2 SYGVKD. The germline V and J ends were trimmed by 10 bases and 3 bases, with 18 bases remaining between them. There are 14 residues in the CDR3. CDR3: CATSEYTTDYGYTF. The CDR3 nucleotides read TGTGCCACCTCTGAGTACACCACGGACTATGGCTACACCTTC.